This TCR beta chain was identified in a study of blood T cells in healthy people across ages (dated by TCRdb to the mid-2010s). Broadly, across the study: In model experiments, template switching captured roughly one uniquely barcoded TCR beta cDNA molecule for every two T cells. To avoid experimental bias, donors of different ages were distributed randomly across sequencing lanes. Using the same blood draw, the study looked at two additional independent replicas of 1 million unique cDNA reads for two donors, one aged 18 to 30 and the other aged 80 or older. The donors were split into four age groups: young (average 16 years), middle-aged (39), aged (more than 55) and long-lived (approximately 80). To track age-related changes in TCR beta repertoire diversity, the study relied on deep sequencing normalized with unique cDNA molecular identifiers. General conclusions and limits of the study: Donor CMV infection status was unknown, potentially confounding age-related changes in expanded clonotypes. Compared with the aged group, more naive CD4+ T cells, fewer expanded clones and increased TCR diversity were shown by the long-lived group, suggesting age selection. Estimates of total diversity based on one million sequenced T cells were considered lower bounds and underestimates. Observed TCR beta diversity per million T cells fell roughly linearly with age, and a significant reduction was already apparent by age roughly 40. There was a strong correlation between observed TCR beta diversity and the percentage of naive T cells measured by flow cytometry. Since profiling was done on bulk unsorted PBMCs, naive and antigen-experienced compartments could not be conclusively compared.

Note on this clonotype: Its cognate antigen has yet to be identified. This sequence may be a read error, since a much larger clone differs from it by one base.

The CDR3 starts with the cysteine, ends with the phenylalanine, and has 15 residues. The entry retains the CDR3 DNA only, 45 bases that are in frame from base 1. As encoded in the germline V gene (reference sequence), CDR1 is MNHEY while CDR2 is SMNVEV. V loses 3 bases, J loses 7 bases, and the germline ends lie 15 bases apart. The library was built by means of 5' RACE. The data were produced on an Illumina HiSeq 2500. A second PCR of about 6 to 12 cycles was run with a J-beta primer mix and a sample-barcoded 5' primer. A unique molecular identifier was introduced onto each TCR beta cDNA molecule by a template-switch 5' adaptor carrying 12 random nucleotides. Each sample yielded at least 3 million CDR3-containing paired-end reads. All of the RNA was converted into first-strand cDNA using the Mint cDNA synthesis kit, with a TRBC-specific oligonucleotide serving as the primer. Following uracil-DNA glycosylase treatment, a first 18-cycle PCR with universal primers M1SS and BC2_uni_R was performed on all cDNA. Turning to the authors' computational methods: Each sample was normalized by randomly selecting 1 million high-quality reads, each carrying a distinct molecular identifier. Reads with shared molecular identifiers were discarded instead of being binned into consensus sequences. MiTCR, run with a Q25 quality threshold and the strictest error-elimination algorithm, handled CDR3 identification, clonotype clustering and error correction. A nonparametric unseen species model with Euler transformation was used to estimate lower-bound total TCR beta diversity. TCRdb reworked the public reads: Q25 trimming with fastp, MiXCR clone assembly, productive beta chains retained. Every entry covers one CDR3 protein and lists the most common genes and DNA from its rows. TCRdb, not the original authors, processed these V and J calls. This sample has about 1 million distinct CDR3 sequences in its table, and around 45% of those were observed once. Of the sample, approximately 17% falls within the top ten clones.

Systemically healthy Caucasian individuals from Russia, approximately 39 in total and aged roughly 6 to 95 years, were included as donors. Each donor gave around 9 milliliters of peripheral blood, collected into EDTA-treated Vacutainer tubes. Ficoll-Paque density-gradient centrifugation was used to isolate PBMCs, with at least 7 million per sample. Trizol reagent was used to extract total RNA from PBMCs, with at least 6 micrograms per sample. Naive CD45RAhigh/CD27high T cell percentages were measured by flow cytometry on a PBMC aliquot from every donor. This sequence was found in a woman aged 55-69 years in good health. The chain is assembled from TRBV27 and TRBJ1-4; tentative D gene TRBD1, with 5 bases matching. Specimen: blood. CDR3 region: CASSLEGSRSEKLFF. Read as DNA, the sequence is TGTGCCAGCAGTTTGGAGGGGAGCAGGAGTGAAAAACTGTTTTTT.